This is a list of T cell receptor beta chains from one sample in a study of spatial heterogeneity in lung cancer. TCRdb re-called the 5' RACE reads through MiXCR, storing one row per CDR3 protein. The sample lists about 48,000 distinct CDR3 sequences, less than 5.5% occurring once. The input for sequencing was PBMCs, taken at surgery. The receptor set was obtained from a male donor with early-stage non-small cell lung cancer. CDR3s include the opening cysteine and the closing phenylalanine or tryptophan. A D gene is named only where the DNA matches it firmly. Only some rows state a clone size, as once, few, many or a class for expanded clones.

clone_size j_call v_call d_call cdr3_nt cdr3_aa
many TRBJ2-7 TRBV29-1 . TGCAGCGCCGGAGGGCAGGGTGTATACGAGCAGTACTTC CSAGGQGVYEQYF
many TRBJ1-1 TRBV27 . TGTGCCAGCAGTCCTCGATCCGGGGAGGCTTTCTTT CASSPRSGEAFF
many TRBJ2-1 TRBV7-2 TRBD2 TGTGCCAGCAGCTTAGCGGGAGGGAAATACAATGAGCAGTTCTTC CASSLAGGKYNEQFF
many TRBJ2-7 TRBV9 . TGTGCCAGCAGCCCATACAGGGGGGGCACCTACGAGCAGTACTTC CASSPYRGGTYEQYF
many TRBJ2-7 TRBV7-9 . TGTGCCACCACAGCTACCCCTTCCCTCGAGCAGTACTTC CATTATPSLEQYF
few TRBJ2-2 TRBV5-5 . TGTGCCAGCAGCTTGTCATCAGGGCCCCGGGAGCTGTTTTTT CASSLSSGPRELFF
many TRBJ1-5 TRBV2 TRBD1 TGTGCCAGCAGCAACCAGGGGGCGTTCAATCAGCCCCAGCATTTT CASSNQGAFNQPQHF
many TRBJ1-1 TRBV5-4 . TGCGCCAGCAGCTTGGTAGGGGCGAACACTGAAGCTTTCTTT CASSLVGANTEAFF
many TRBJ2-7 TRBV2 . TGTGCCAGCATCCCAAGGACCGCTTCAAGTGAGCAGTACTTC CASIPRTASSEQYF
many TRBJ1-1 TRBV18 . TGTGCCAGCTCACCCGGGGGCTTCGTTCTCAACACTGAAGCTTTCTTT CASSPGGFVLNTEAFF
. TRBJ1-1 TRBV28 TRBD1 TGTGCCAGCAGTTTAAGGGACAGGGGAAGCACTGAAGCTTTCTTT CASSLRDRGSTEAFF
many TRBJ2-3 TRBV5-4 . TGTGCCAGCAGCCCGAGGGGAGATACGCAGTATTTT CASSPRGDTQYF
. TRBJ2-7 TRBV7-6 TRBD2 TGTGCCAGCAGCCGGACCGGGACTAGCTCCTACGAGCAGTACTTC CASSRTGTSSYEQYF
many TRBJ1-5 TRBV2 TRBD1 TGTGCCAGCGAGAGGGACAGGGGAATACAGCCCCAGCATTTT CASERDRGIQPQHF
many TRBJ2-3 TRBV9 TRBD2 TGTGCCAGCAGCGGGGGACTAGCGGCAGATACGCAGTATTTT CASSGGLAADTQYF
many TRBJ2-1 TRBV30 . TGTGCCTGGAGTGTACGAGGCCTCTACAATGAGCAGTTCTTC CAWSVRGLYNEQFF
many TRBJ1-6 TRBV5-6 . TGTGCCAGCAGCTTGGAGGGGTCACCCCTCCACTTT CASSLEGSPLHF
few TRBJ1-1 TRBV12-3/TRBV12-4 . TGTGCCAGCAGCCGCCCATCACGGGGGAACACTGAAGCTTTCTTT CASSRPSRGNTEAFF
many TRBJ1-5 TRBV12-3/TRBV12-4 . TGTGCCAGCACCCACTTATTGGCGCCTAGCAATCAGCCCCAGCATTTT CASTHLLAPSNQPQHF
many TRBJ1-4 TRBV4-3 . TGCGCCAGCCGCCAGAGGGGGGCTAATGAAAAACTGTTTTTT CASRQRGANEKLFF
few TRBJ1-6 TRBV20-1 TRBD1 TGCAGTGCTAGAGTCGGGGACAGGGAGGACTCACCCCTCCACTTT CSARVGDREDSPLHF
many TRBJ2-1 TRBV30 . TGTGCCTGGAGTAAGAAGGGGCCTTTCGATGAGCAGTTCTTC CAWSKKGPFDEQFF